Below are 16 T cell receptor beta chains sequenced from a single sample in a study of T cell responses to AZD1222 COVID-19 vaccine. Produced via immunoSEQ multiplex PCR; TCRdb's table is partial and in-frame only. Here the sample spans fewer than 50,000 clones, about 92% being singletons. The sequenced sample was peripheral blood, obtained 28 days after the second AZD1222 dose. These receptors were obtained from an adult who received the AZD1222 COVID-19 vaccine.

This clone was detected only a few times. This chain uses TRBV20-1 with TRBJ2-1; D is unclear. CDR3 length equals 12 residues. V was pared by 3 bases and J by 4 bases, with 7 bases between. Germline lookup yields CDR1 DFQATT and CDR2 SNEGSKA (reference sequence). The CDR3: CSASGSYNEQFF. CDR3 DNA sequence: TGCAGTGCTAGTGGCTCATACAATGAGCAGTTCTTC.

The rearrangement joins TRBV6-5 to TRBJ1-2; the D gene is possibly TRBD1 (6 bases). The CDR3 contains 15 residues. Trimming removed 5 bases at V and 0 bases at J, with 13 bases between. Germline V gene data show CDR1 as MNHEY and CDR2 as SVGAGI. The DNA of the CDR3 is TGTGCCAGCAGTCGACAGGCGCAAGCTAACTATGGCTACACCTTC. It is translated as CASSRQAQANYGYTF.

The chain combines TRBV2 with TRBJ1-1; no reliable D call. Trimming shortened V by 3 bases and J by 5 bases, and 19 bases separated the two germline ends. Germline V CDR1 and CDR2: SNHLY, FYNNEI. The CDR3 totals 16 residues. The chain's CDR3 is CASSDSHPGIGTEAFF. CDR3 in DNA: TGTGCCAGCAGTGACTCTCACCCGGGGATTGGAACTGAAGCTTTCTTT.

The genes are TRBV11-2 and TRBJ2-3, with TRBD1 identical over 9 bases. The germline gives CDR1 SGHAT, CDR2 FQNNGV. The CDR3 sequence is 14 residues long. The junction had 6 bases not matched to a gene; V was cut back by 5 bases and J by 6 bases. The CDR3, as DNA: TGTGCCAGCAGCACGGGGACAGGGTCGGATACGCAGTATTTT. It yields the protein CASSTGTGSDTQYF. Full variable domain (remainder filled in from reference TRBV11-2 and TRBJ2-3): EAGVAQSPRYKIIEKRQSVAFWCNPISGHATLYWYQQILGQGPKLLIQFQNNGVVDDSQLPKDRFSAERLKGVDSTLKIQPAKLEDSAVYLCASSTGTGSDTQYFGPGTRLTVL.

The V and J genes are TRBV7-9 and TRBJ2-3; TRBD1 matches at 9 bases. Trimming at V came to 5 bases and at J to 3 bases, leaving 6 bases not matched to a gene. The CDR3 runs 15 residues. The germline V gene encodes CDR1 SEHNR and CDR2 FQNEAQ (reference sequence). The CDR3 sequence: CASSRTGVKTDTQYF. Written as DNA, the CDR3 is TGTGCCAGCAGCCGGACAGGGGTGAAAACAGATACGCAGTATTTT.

The V gene is TRBV21-1, the J gene TRBJ1-1; the DNA was not used to check the table's D call, TRBD1. TRBV21-1 is a pseudogene locus. The CDR3 runs to 16 residues. The CDR3: CASPRDSPTRETEAFF. The CDR3 bases are TGTGCCAGCCCCAGGGACAGCCCTACTAGGGAAACTGAAGCTTTCTTT.

This chain uses TRBV6-5 with TRBJ1-1; D gene uncertain. V lost 4 bases, J lost 2 bases, and 14 bases lay in between. The CDR3 loop spans 15 amino acids. The germline V gene has CDR1 MNHEY and CDR2 SVGAGI. Here the CDR3 DNA reads TGTGCCAGCAGTTCGGCAGAACTGGGAAACACTGAAGCTTTCTTT. The encoded protein is CASSSAELGNTEAFF.

The CDR3 is CASSRSGSGGPRGQETQYF. The DNA of the CDR3 is TGTGCCAGCAGCCGAAGTGGTAGCGGGGGGCCACGGGGTCAAGAGACCCAGTACTTC. This chain uses TRBV3-1 (or the pseudogene TRBV3-2) with TRBJ2-5; TRBD2 matches at 10 bases. This CDR3 contains 19 residues. Per the germline V gene, CDR1 is LGHDT and CDR2 is YNNKEL (reference sequence). The V and J ends lost 4 bases and 2 bases, in that order; junction bases with no gene match: 16.

V usage is TRBV5-1 and J usage is TRBJ1-6, with 9 bases aligning to TRBD1. This CDR3 is built from 20 residues. The J segment lost 0 bases and the V segment lost 3 bases, leaving 13 bases of the junction unmatched. Germline V lookup: CDR1 SGHRS, CDR2 YFSETQ. The CDR3 here is CASSYRSRDRAYSYNSPLHF. DNA for the CDR3: TGCGCCAGCAGCTACCGGTCCCGGGACAGGGCTTACTCCTATAATTCACCCCTCCACTTT.

The rearrangement links TRBV9 to TRBJ2-2; D is unresolved. Germline CDR1 is SGDLS and CDR2 is YYNGEE. Deletions cut 0 bases from V and 8 bases from J, with 11 bases between. The CDR3 runs 14 residues. Here the CDR3 DNA reads TGTGCCAGCAGCGTAGATAGTCGGGCAGGGGAGCTGTTTTTT. The encoded protein is CASSVDSRAGELFF.

The genes are TRBV4-2 and TRBJ2-5; 14 bases fit TRBD2. With 2 bases clipped from V and 0 bases from J, the junction kept 8 bases outside the gene matches. The CDR3 length is 19 residues. Germline V gene lookup returns CDR1 LGHNA and CDR2 YNFKEQ. The CDR3 DNA reads as TGTGCCAGCAGCCAATCAGGGACTAGCGGGGGATGGTACCAAGAGACCCAGTACTTC. Translation: CASSQSGTSGGWYQETQYF.

The chain employs TRBV20-1 and TRBJ1-2; no definite D call. This CDR3 has 14 amino acids. The germline V and J ends were trimmed by 3 bases and 4 bases, with 15 bases remaining between them. The germline V gene encodes CDR1 DFQATT and CDR2 SNEGSKA (reference sequence). CDR3 in amino acids: CSASLEILGYGYTF. In DNA form, the CDR3 reads TGCAGTGCTAGTCTGGAGATTTTAGGCTATGGCTACACCTTC.

The V and J genes are TRBV29-1 and TRBJ2-7; D gene unclear. Deletions cut 7 bases from V and 2 bases from J, with 12 bases between. CDR1 and CDR2 (germline): SQVTM, ANQGSEA. The CDR3 has 12 amino acids. The CDR3 reads CSAHDGPYEQYF. Here the CDR3 DNA reads TGCAGCGCCCACGACGGCCCCTACGAGCAGTACTTC.

This chain connects TRBV5-1 to TRBJ2-5; 12 nucleotides match TRBD2. J lost 1 base, V lost 0 bases, and 1 base had no gene match. The CDR3 runs to 16 residues. Germline V gene data show CDR1 as SGHRS and CDR2 as YFSETQ. CDR3 in DNA: TGCGCCAGCAGCTTGGGACTAGCGGGAGTCCAAGAGACCCAGTACTTC. It yields the protein CASSLGLAGVQETQYF.

The rearrangement joins TRBV9 to TRBJ1-1; D is undetermined. CDR3 length: 15 amino acids. With 2 bases removed from V and 0 bases from J, the gap between germline ends came to 11 bases. From germline, CDR1 is SGDLS and CDR2 YYNGEE. The CDR3: CASSVRERMNTEAFF. CDR3 coding DNA: TGTGCCAGCAGCGTTAGAGAGAGGATGAACACTGAAGCTTTCTTT. Full variable domain (outside the CDR3, taken from reference TRBV9 and TRBJ1-1): DSGVTQTPKHLITATGQRVTLRCSPRSGDLSVYWYQQSLDQGLQFLIQYYNGEERAKGNILERFSAQQFPDLHSELNLSSLELGDSALYFCASSVRERMNTEAFFGQGTRLTVV.

The rearrangement links TRBV6-2 or TRBV6-3 to TRBJ2-1; unclear D gene. This CDR3 is built from 15 residues. Deletions cut 5 bases from V and 0 bases from J, with 11 bases between. CDR1 MNHEY and CDR2 SVGEGT come from the germline V gene. Written as DNA, the CDR3 is TGTGCCAGCAGTAACCCTATGCCCTCCTACAATGAGCAGTTCTTC. Translation: CASSNPMPSYNEQFF.